Listed below are T cell receptor beta chains from one sample, sequenced in a study of radiotherapy plus CTLA-4 blockade in lung cancer. Assay: immunoSEQ multiplex PCR; the TCRdb copy retains only in-frame clones and omits some. The sample has around 82,000 clones, 60% to 85% seen once. The sample here was peripheral blood, taken from a patient treated with radiotherapy plus ipilimumab. The receptors here all came from a human donor with non-small cell lung cancer whose response to radiotherapy plus ipilimumab could not be evaluated. Some clones in this sample may be carry-over from other donors' samples. Both conserved end residues are part of each CDR3. A D gene is named only where the DNA matches it firmly. Clone sizes are given selectively: once, few, many, or a class where the clone is expanded.

CDR3 DNA: TGTGCCAGCAGCTTGTTGGCGCGCCGGGGTGACTCTGGAAACACCATATATTTT; CDR3 protein: CASSLLARRGDSGNTIYF; clone size: few; D gene: .; J gene: TRBJ1-3; V gene: TRBV11-2
CDR3 DNA: TGTGCCAGCAGGGCGTCCGGGACAAAGAACACTGAAGCTTTCTTT; CDR3 protein: CASRASGTKNTEAFF; clone size: .; D gene: .; J gene: TRBJ1-1; V gene: TRBV27
CDR3 DNA: TGTGCCAGCGGGTTCGGGGGCTACGAGCAGTACTTC; CDR3 protein: CASGFGGYEQYF; clone size: .; D gene: .; J gene: TRBJ2-7; V gene: TRBV6-6
CDR3 DNA: TGTGCCAGCAGCCCGCGGGTAGCGGGCGATACGCAGTATTTT; CDR3 protein: CASSPRVAGDTQYF; clone size: .; D gene: TRBD2; J gene: TRBJ2-3; V gene: TRBV7-2
CDR3 DNA: TGTGCCACCAGTCCAGGACTACCCACAGATACGCAGTATTTT; CDR3 protein: CATSPGLPTDTQYF; clone size: few; D gene: .; J gene: TRBJ2-3; V gene: TRBV15
CDR3 DNA: TGTGCCAGCAGTTACTCGAGGGGGACGGGATCTGAAGCTTTCTTT; CDR3 protein: CASSYSRGTGSEAFF; clone size: .; D gene: .; J gene: TRBJ1-1; V gene: TRBV6-5
CDR3 DNA: TGTGCCAGCAGCTTAGCGACAGTAGTCTCCTACGAGCAGTACTTC; CDR3 protein: CASSLATVVSYEQYF; clone size: .; D gene: .; J gene: TRBJ2-7; V gene: TRBV7-9
CDR3 DNA: TGTGCAAGTCGCTTAGCGAGAAGGGGGTTTGGCGGTGAGCAGTTCTTC; CDR3 protein: CASRLARRGFGGEQFF; clone size: few; D gene: .; J gene: TRBJ2-1; V gene: TRBV12-2
CDR3 DNA: TGTGCCAGCAGCTTAGGGGACAGGGTCAATGAGCAGTTCTTC; CDR3 protein: CASSLGDRVNEQFF; clone size: .; D gene: TRBD1; J gene: TRBJ2-1; V gene: TRBV7-9
CDR3 DNA: TGTGCCAGTGCCCTACAGGGGAGCGTCTACGAGCAGTACTTC; CDR3 protein: CASALQGSVYEQYF; clone size: once; D gene: TRBD1; J gene: TRBJ2-7; V gene: TRBV2
CDR3 DNA: TGTGCCAGCTCAACTCGACAGGGGGCGCGGTCTGGAAACACCATATATTTT; CDR3 protein: CASSTRQGARSGNTIYF; clone size: .; D gene: TRBD1; J gene: TRBJ1-3; V gene: TRBV18
CDR3 DNA: TGTGCCAGCAGCTTGCAGGGGGTCTCCTACAATGAGCAGTTCTTC; CDR3 protein: CASSLQGVSYNEQFF; clone size: few; D gene: TRBD1; J gene: TRBJ2-1; V gene: TRBV5-5
CDR3 DNA: TGTGCCAGCAGTTCTCAGGGGAGCAATCAGCCCCAGCATTTT; CDR3 protein: CASSSQGSNQPQHF; clone size: few; D gene: .; J gene: TRBJ1-5; V gene: TRBV6-1
CDR3 DNA: TGCGCCAGCAGCTCGGACATCTACTCTGGAAACACCATATATTTT; CDR3 protein: CASSSDIYSGNTIYF; clone size: .; D gene: .; J gene: TRBJ1-3; V gene: TRBV5-1
CDR3 DNA: TGCGCCAGCAGCACCCTCCAGGGGGACCCCGGGGAGCTGTTTTTT; CDR3 protein: CASSTLQGDPGELFF; clone size: .; D gene: TRBD1; J gene: TRBJ2-2; V gene: TRBV5-1
CDR3 DNA: TGTGCCAGCAGTTTAGACAGGGGCGGGAAGTCCCAGCATTTT; CDR3 protein: CASSLDRGGKSQHF; clone size: .; D gene: TRBD1; J gene: TRBJ1-5; V gene: TRBV28
CDR3 DNA: TGTGCCTGGACGGGGATCTATAATTCACCCCTCCACTTT; CDR3 protein: CAWTGIYNSPLHF; clone size: .; D gene: .; J gene: TRBJ1-6; V gene: TRBV30
CDR3 DNA: TGTGCCAGCAGTTCCATTCTGGCCCACACAGATACGCAGTATTTT; CDR3 protein: CASSSILAHTDTQYF; clone size: .; D gene: .; J gene: TRBJ2-3; V gene: TRBV28
CDR3 DNA: TGTGCCAGCAGCCCCGGGACAGGTGAACTAGGGAACACTGAAGCTTTCTTT; CDR3 protein: CASSPGTGELGNTEAFF; clone size: few; D gene: TRBD1; J gene: TRBJ1-1; V gene: TRBV14
CDR3 DNA: TGTGCCAGCAGTTTAGGCTCCTTTAACTATGGCTACACCTTC; CDR3 protein: CASSLGSFNYGYTF; clone size: .; D gene: .; J gene: TRBJ1-2; V gene: TRBV28
CDR3 DNA: TGCGCCAGCAGCTTGGGACAGGAACTCTCTGGAAACACCATATATTTT; CDR3 protein: CASSLGQELSGNTIYF; clone size: .; D gene: .; J gene: TRBJ1-3; V gene: TRBV5-1
CDR3 DNA: TGCGCCAGCTTAAATACGGGACAGATTAACTATGGCTACACCTTC; CDR3 protein: CASLNTGQINYGYTF; clone size: .; D gene: TRBD1; J gene: TRBJ1-2; V gene: TRBV10-2
CDR3 DNA: TGTGCCAGCAGCCAAAGGACAGGGCTACAGTACCAAGAGACCCAGTACTTC; CDR3 protein: CASSQRTGLQYQETQYF; clone size: .; D gene: TRBD1; J gene: TRBJ2-5; V gene: TRBV11-2
CDR3 DNA: TGCGCCAGTCAGCGGGGGGGCTACAATGAGCAGTTCTTC; CDR3 protein: CASQRGGYNEQFF; clone size: .; D gene: TRBD2; J gene: TRBJ2-1; V gene: TRBV5-1
CDR3 DNA: TGTGCCATCAGTGAGTCCAGGGAAGGCTATTCACCCCTCCACTTT; CDR3 protein: CAISESREGYSPLHF; clone size: few; D gene: .; J gene: TRBJ1-6; V gene: TRBV10-3
CDR3 DNA: TGCGCCAGCAGCCTGTCGGACTTCTACGAGCAGTACTTC; CDR3 protein: CASSLSDFYEQYF; clone size: .; D gene: .; J gene: TRBJ2-7; V gene: TRBV5-1
CDR3 DNA: TGTGCCAGCAGCGCCGGAGGGGCCCTGACAGATACGCAGTATTTT; CDR3 protein: CASSAGGALTDTQYF; clone size: few; D gene: .; J gene: TRBJ2-3; V gene: TRBV5-8
CDR3 DNA: TGTGCCAGCAGCCGAAGAGTGTCTAGCGGAGATACGCAGTATTTT; CDR3 protein: CASSRRVSSGDTQYF; clone size: .; D gene: TRBD2; J gene: TRBJ2-3; V gene: TRBV6-1
CDR3 DNA: TGTGCCAGCAGGGGGCAAACCGGGGAGCTGTTTTTT; CDR3 protein: CASRGQTGELFF; clone size: .; D gene: .; J gene: TRBJ2-2; V gene: TRBV6-1
CDR3 DNA: TGCGCCAGCAGCTTGGAGGGGGCGTACGAGCAGTACTTC; CDR3 protein: CASSLEGAYEQYF; clone size: .; D gene: TRBD1; J gene: TRBJ2-7; V gene: TRBV5-1
CDR3 DNA: TGTGCCAGCAGCTTGGACCGGGAACCTGAAGCTTTCTTT; CDR3 protein: CASSLDREPEAFF; clone size: few; D gene: .; J gene: TRBJ1-1; V gene: TRBV5-4
CDR3 DNA: TGTGCCAGCAGTTTGGGGACTAGCGGGGGGCACGAGCAGTACTTC; CDR3 protein: CASSLGTSGGHEQYF; clone size: few; D gene: TRBD2; J gene: TRBJ2-7; V gene: TRBV28
CDR3 DNA: TGTGCCTGGAGTGGACAGGGTAGGGCCACTGAAGCTTTCTTT; CDR3 protein: CAWSGQGRATEAFF; clone size: .; D gene: TRBD1; J gene: TRBJ1-1; V gene: TRBV30
CDR3 DNA: TGTGCCAGAAGCCCACGACCCCGAACGACAGGGCAATTCGGATACGAGCAGTACTTC; CDR3 protein: CARSPRPRTTGQFGYEQYF; clone size: .; D gene: TRBD1; J gene: TRBJ2-7; V gene: TRBV5-3
CDR3 DNA: TGTGCCAGCAGCTTGGGACAGGGGTACAGTAGGATGGAGACCCAGTACTTC; CDR3 protein: CASSLGQGYSRMETQYF; clone size: .; D gene: TRBD1; J gene: TRBJ2-5; V gene: TRBV14
CDR3 DNA: TGTGCCTGGAGTGTGGGACAGGGAAGGACCCAGTACTTC; CDR3 protein: CAWSVGQGRTQYF; clone size: once; D gene: TRBD1; J gene: TRBJ2-5; V gene: TRBV30
CDR3 DNA: TGTGCCAGCAGTAAACCTGGAAACGGGGAGACCCAGTACTTC; CDR3 protein: CASSKPGNGETQYF; clone size: few; D gene: .; J gene: TRBJ2-5; V gene: TRBV25-1
CDR3 DNA: TGTGCCAGCAGCCCCTTGGGACTGGGTGAAACTGAAGCTTTCTTT; CDR3 protein: CASSPLGLGETEAFF; clone size: few; D gene: .; J gene: TRBJ1-1; V gene: TRBV14
CDR3 DNA: TGTGCCAGCAGTTTTAGGGGGCGTGGATTCCACTTT; CDR3 protein: CASSFRGRGFHF; clone size: .; D gene: TRBD1; J gene: TRBJ1-6; V gene: TRBV28
CDR3 DNA: TGTGCCAGCAGCGTAGCGGGACTAGCGGGGGGGAGGAATGAGCAGTTCTTC; CDR3 protein: CASSVAGLAGGRNEQFF; clone size: .; D gene: TRBD2; J gene: TRBJ2-1; V gene: TRBV9
CDR3 DNA: TGTGCCAGCTCACCCTCCTCAATCCGCTCCGAGCAGTACTTC; CDR3 protein: CASSPSSIRSEQYF; clone size: .; D gene: .; J gene: TRBJ2-7; V gene: TRBV18
CDR3 DNA: TGTGCCAGCAGTCTTGTCCAGGGAGGGAACACTGAAGCTTTCTTT; CDR3 protein: CASSLVQGGNTEAFF; clone size: few; D gene: .; J gene: TRBJ1-1; V gene: TRBV11-2
CDR3 DNA: TGTGCCAGCAGCGTACAAGGGGGAAGCTCTGGAAACACCATATATTTT; CDR3 protein: CASSVQGGSSGNTIYF; clone size: .; D gene: .; J gene: TRBJ1-3; V gene: TRBV9
CDR3 DNA: TGTGCCAGCAGCTTCGCCTTCGGGGGGGCCTACACAGATACGCAGTATTTT; CDR3 protein: CASSFAFGGAYTDTQYF; clone size: .; D gene: TRBD2; J gene: TRBJ2-3; V gene: TRBV5-8
CDR3 DNA: TGTGCCAGCAGCCCCCGGACTAGCGGGGGGCCGCGATCCTACAATGAGCAGTTCTTC; CDR3 protein: CASSPRTSGGPRSYNEQFF; clone size: few; D gene: TRBD2; J gene: TRBJ2-1; V gene: TRBV7-8
CDR3 DNA: TGTGCCAGCCAAACGGACAGAGGGGATAATTCACCCCTCCACTTT; CDR3 protein: CASQTDRGDNSPLHF; clone size: .; D gene: .; J gene: TRBJ1-6; V gene: TRBV6-5
CDR3 DNA: TGCGCCAGCAGCCAGGGGAGTGGCGGGGGCTACGAGCAGTACTTC; CDR3 protein: CASSQGSGGGYEQYF; clone size: .; D gene: TRBD2; J gene: TRBJ2-7; V gene: TRBV4-1
CDR3 DNA: TGTGCCAGCTCGACTAGCGGGGGGACCCGTACGCAGTATTTT; CDR3 protein: CASSTSGGTRTQYF; clone size: .; D gene: TRBD2; J gene: TRBJ2-3; V gene: TRBV18
CDR3 DNA: TGTGCCAGCAGCCAATCAGGGCCCTACGAGCAGTACTTC; CDR3 protein: CASSQSGPYEQYF; clone size: .; D gene: .; J gene: TRBJ2-7; V gene: TRBV14
CDR3 DNA: TGTGCCAGTAGATGGAGCGGCAACACCGGGGAGCTGTTTTTT; CDR3 protein: CASRWSGNTGELFF; clone size: .; D gene: .; J gene: TRBJ2-2; V gene: TRBV19
CDR3 DNA: TGTGCCAGCAGTCCTCGCCAGGGGGCAGCCTACGAGCAGTACTTC; CDR3 protein: CASSPRQGAAYEQYF; clone size: .; D gene: TRBD1; J gene: TRBJ2-7; V gene: TRBV6-1
CDR3 DNA: TGTGCCAGCACTATGGACAGGGTGGATTCACCCCTCCACTTT; CDR3 protein: CASTMDRVDSPLHF; clone size: .; D gene: TRBD1; J gene: TRBJ1-6; V gene: TRBV2
CDR3 DNA: TGTGCCAGCAGCCGAGTGGGACTAGCGGGGAACACCGGGGAGCTGTTTTTT; CDR3 protein: CASSRVGLAGNTGELFF; clone size: .; D gene: TRBD2; J gene: TRBJ2-2; V gene: TRBV14
CDR3 DNA: TGTGCCAGCAGCTCCAGGGGGCAAGGTGAGCAGTTCTTC; CDR3 protein: CASSSRGQGEQFF; clone size: once; D gene: TRBD1; J gene: TRBJ2-1; V gene: TRBV7-3
CDR3 DNA: TGTGCCAGCAGCCCCCAACCGGGACTTGGGAACACTGAAGCTTTCTTT; CDR3 protein: CASSPQPGLGNTEAFF; clone size: .; D gene: .; J gene: TRBJ1-1; V gene: TRBV9
CDR3 DNA: TGTGCCAGCAGCCGACAGGGGGTGGTGAACACTGAAGCTTTCTTT; CDR3 protein: CASSRQGVVNTEAFF; clone size: .; D gene: TRBD1; J gene: TRBJ1-1; V gene: TRBV5-6
CDR3 DNA: TGTGCCAGCAGCTTCGAACTAAATAGTGAGCAGTTCTTC; CDR3 protein: CASSFELNSEQFF; clone size: .; D gene: .; J gene: TRBJ2-1; V gene: TRBV28
CDR3 DNA: TGCGCCAGCAGCCCGCTAGGCGAGGACGAGCAGTACTTC; CDR3 protein: CASSPLGEDEQYF; clone size: .; D gene: .; J gene: TRBJ2-7; V gene: TRBV4-1
CDR3 DNA: TGTGCCAGCAGCTTAACTAGCGGGGGGGGAGGGACCCAGTACTTC; CDR3 protein: CASSLTSGGGGTQYF; clone size: .; D gene: TRBD2; J gene: TRBJ2-5; V gene: TRBV7-2
CDR3 DNA: TGTGCCAGCAGCTCGGCCGGGACAGACAATGAGCAGTTCTTC; CDR3 protein: CASSSAGTDNEQFF; clone size: few; D gene: TRBD1; J gene: TRBJ2-1; V gene: TRBV7-9